This entry lists 22 T cell receptor beta chains sequenced from one sample in a study. From the 5' RACE reads, TCRdb called clonotypes with MiXCR, one entry per CDR3 protein. The sample consists of some 54,000 distinct CDR3 sequences, about a sixth of them appearing once. Source material: naive CD4+ T cells sorted from blood. Sample subset: naive CD4+ T cells, CD4+CD45RA+CD25-. The receptors come from a female donor with breast cancer.

As for this clonotype: Sequence at one end of the junction differs from germline and may be a read error. V gene TRBV5-1 combines with J gene TRBJ2-3; D gene unclear. Germline V CDR1 and CDR2: SGHRS, YFSETQ. This CDR3 region has 14 residues. The CDR3 is CAGSPAPPTDTQYF. The CDR3, as DNA: TGCGCCGGCAGCCCTGCCCCCCCCACAGATACGCAGTATTTT. The full variable domain, in which reference TRBV5-1 and TRBJ2-3 provide the parts outside the CDR3, is KAGVTQTPRYLIKTRGQQVTLSCSPISGHRSVSWYQQTPGQGLQFLFEYFSETQRNKGNFPGRFSGRQFSNSRSEMNVSTLELGDSALYLCAGSPAPPTDTQYFGPGTRLTVL.

This clonotype was counted a few times. The V and J genes are TRBV20-1 and TRBJ2-1, with 11 bases matching TRBD2. J gave up 4 bases and V 0 bases, and 11 bases lay outside the gene matches. This CDR3 has 18 amino acids. The germline CDR1 and CDR2 sequences are DFQATT and SNEGSKA (reference sequence). The CDR3 DNA reads as TGCAGTGCTAGAGACTTAAGTAAACTAGCGGGAGAATACAATGAGCAGTTCTTC. Amino acid sequence: CSARDLSKLAGEYNEQFF.

The rearrangement joins TRBV5-4 to TRBJ2-2; D remains ambiguous. This CDR3 region has 17 residues. Germline V lookup: CDR1 SGHNT, CDR2 YYREEE (reference sequence). Between the trimmed V and J ends, which lost 4 bases and 4 bases, there was a span of 20 bases. The CDR3 DNA reads TGTGCCAGCAGCACTCCTGAGGCGAGTTGGAGCACCGGGGAGCTGTTTTTT. Translation: CASSTPEASWSTGELFF. Complete variable domain (other parts from reference TRBV5-4 and TRBJ2-2): ETGVTQSPTHLIKTRGQQVTLRCSSQSGHNTVSWYQQALGQGPQFIFQYYREEENGRGNFPPRFSGLQFPNYSSELNVNALELDDSALYLCASSTPEASWSTGELFFGEGSRLTVL.

This clonotype was observed at least ten times. V usage is TRBV9 and J usage is TRBJ1-6; TRBD1 aligns across 9 bases. The V gene's germline CDR1 is SGDLS and CDR2 YYNGEE. V shed 4 bases, J shed 7 bases, and the junction held 9 bases outside the gene matches. The CDR3 extends over 16 amino acids. CDR3 amino acids: CASSSRQGGSNSPLHF. For the CDR3, the DNA is TGTGCCAGCAGCTCACGACAGGGGGGCTCAAATTCACCCCTCCACTTT.

This clonotype was seen once. The chain recombines TRBV30 with TRBJ2-2; 8 positions agree with TRBD1. The CDR3 runs to 15 residues. Germline CDR1 and CDR2: GTSNPN and SVGIG (reference sequence). The trim removed 2 bases at V and 6 bases at J, leaving 8 bases unmatched. The CDR3 here is CAWSKDRVGAGELFF. In nucleotides, the CDR3 is TGTGCCTGGAGTAAGGACAGGGTAGGGGCCGGGGAGCTGTTTTTT.

This clonotype was seen more than once but under ten times. The CDR3 protein is CASSPSSSGANVLTF. CDR3 DNA sequence: TGTGCCAGCTCACCCTCTAGCTCTGGGGCCAACGTCCTGACTTTC. The chain uses TRBV18 and TRBJ2-6; no reliable D call. The CDR3 contains 15 residues. V shed 3 bases and J shed 0 bases, with 6 bases lying between them. Germline assignment: CDR1 KGHSH and CDR2 LQKENI.

This clonotype was picked up a small number of times. This chain joins TRBV7-2 and TRBJ2-7; no clear D. Per the germline V gene, CDR1 is SGHTA and CDR2 is FQGNSA. The CDR3 length is 14 residues. V lost 0 bases and J 3 bases, leaving 9 bases between the germline ends. The CDR3, as DNA: TGTGCCAGCAGCTTAGCGTTCGGAATCTACGAGCAGTACTTC. Translation gives CASSLAFGIYEQYF.

The chain is built from TRBV7-9 and TRBJ2-1, with 10 positions matching TRBD2. The CDR3 spans 17 residues. From germline, CDR1 is SEHNR and CDR2 FQNEAQ (reference sequence). V shed 4 bases and J 3 bases; nucleotides not matched to a gene: 9. The CDR3 loop reads CASSSAGGQPLYNEQFF. The CDR3, as DNA: TGTGCCAGCAGCTCAGCGGGGGGGCAACCCCTCTACAATGAGCAGTTCTTC.

Of note for this clonotype: A junction boundary mismatches the germline segment, possibly from a read error. The J gene is TRBJ2-4, the V gene TRBV6-5; 8 positions agree with TRBD2. The CDR3 has 15 amino acids. In germline, CDR1 is MNHEY, CDR2 SVGAGI. The DNA of the CDR3 is TGTGCCAGCGGTTACTCGGGGGGGGCCAAAAACATTCAGTACTTC. Amino acids: CASGYSGGAKNIQYF.

This clonotype was found many times. The chain carries TRBV12-3 or TRBV12-4 and TRBJ1-2; 8 bases fit TRBD1. CDR3 length equals 13 residues. V was pared by 6 bases and J by 8 bases, with 8 bases of the junction left unmatched. The CDR3 coding sequence is TGTGCCAGCAGCGTGACAGGGGTTGGAGGCTACACCTTC. Amino acid sequence: CASSVTGVGGYTF.

A few counts support this clonotype. CDR3 in amino acids: CASTQEGGRDQPQHF. The CDR3, as DNA: TGTGCCAGCACACAAGAGGGAGGAAGGGATCAGCCCCAGCATTTT. J is TRBJ1-5 and V is TRBV12-3 or TRBV12-4; D call uncertain. The CDR3 runs to 15 residues. V lost 7 bases and J lost 5, with 18 bases in between.

This clonotype showed up many times. The V and J genes are TRBV6-6 and TRBJ2-5; D remains ambiguous. The germline V gene encodes CDR1 MNHNY and CDR2 SVGAGI (reference sequence). V lost 10 bases to trimming and J lost 2 bases, with 8 bases between them. This CDR3 is 11 amino acids long. CDR3 sequence reads: CATGPQETQYF. In nucleotides, the CDR3 is TGTGCCACTGGACCACAAGAGACCCAGTACTTC.

This clonotype was observed a handful of times. V gene TRBV5-1 combines with J gene TRBJ2-4, with a possible D match to TRBD2 (7 bases). CDR1 and CDR2 (germline): SGHRS, YFSETQ. The CDR3 has 16 residues. Trimming took off 4 bases at V and 3 bases at J, with 17 bases between the two ends. This CDR3 is CASSPGGLADKNIQYF. The CDR3 region has the DNA TGCGCCAGCAGCCCGGGGGGCCTAGCGGACAAAAACATTCAGTACTTC.

This clonotype has at least ten counts. This chain links TRBV11-2 with TRBJ2-3; no firm D call. V was shortened by 4 bases and J by 7 bases, with 12 bases between the two germline ends. This CDR3 is 13 amino acids long. Germline V gives CDR1 SGHAT, CDR2 FQNNGV. The CDR3 region has the DNA TGTGCCAGCAGCTCTGGGCTGGGGAATACGCAGTATTTT. Translated: CASSSGLGNTQYF.

Sample share makes this clonotype medium-sized. V and J are TRBV9 and TRBJ1-1; D gene unclear. This CDR3 has 15 residues. Germline lookup yields CDR1 SGDLS and CDR2 YYNGEE. Between the trimmed V and J ends, which lost 0 bases and 8 bases, there was a span of 17 bases. The CDR3 nucleotides are TGTGCCAGCAGCGTAGGGTCCGCACCGGGATCGGAAGCTTTCTTT. Residues: CASSVGSAPGSEAFF.

This clonotype was observed many times. The rearrangement links TRBV7-2 to TRBJ2-5; 10 nucleotides align to TRBD2. The J segment lost 7 bases and the V segment lost 2 bases, leaving 4 bases of the junction unmatched. CDR1 and CDR2 from the germline V gene are SGHTA and FQGNSA. The CDR3 contains 14 residues. CDR3: CASSLSPSGRTQYF. Written as DNA, the CDR3 is TGTGCCAGCAGCTTAAGCCCTAGCGGGAGGACCCAGTACTTC.

With regard to this clonotype: This likely comes from a read error, as the CDR3 has no conserved phenylalanine or tryptophan at its end. The rearrangement joins TRBV12-3 or TRBV12-4 to TRBJ1-1, with 7 nucleotides matching TRBD1. The CDR3 has 13 amino acids. V lost 8 bases and J lost 7; bases outside the gene matches: 10. The DNA of the CDR3 is TGTGCCAGCCTGGGACAGTCGGGATTTGAAGCTTTCTCT. This codes for CASLGQSGFEAFS.

This chain joins TRBV11-2 and TRBJ2-1, with 7 bases fitting TRBD2. Germline loops: CDR1 SGHAT, CDR2 FQNNGV. The CDR3 has 15 residues. V gave up 8 bases and J gave up 4 bases; unmatched junction bases: 11. For the CDR3, the DNA is TGTGCCAGCGGGGAGGGGACGTGGGAGTACAATGAGCAGTTCTTC. Protein product: CASGEGTWEYNEQFF.

The table lists this clonotype with a few counts. The chain has TRBV5-6 and TRBJ1-2; 8 bases fit TRBD1. This CDR3 has 16 residues. Trimming removed 3 bases from V and 4 bases from J; junction bases left unmatched: 11. CDR1 is SGHDT, CDR2 YYEEEE, per germline. CDR3 DNA: TGTGCCAGCAGCTCTTGGAAGGACAGGGTGATCTATGGCTACACCTTC. Its translation: CASSSWKDRVIYGYTF.

This clonotype occurred many times. V usage is TRBV6-2 or TRBV6-3 and J usage is TRBJ2-3, with TRBD2 as a possible D gene (6 bases). This CDR3 region has 15 residues. The V and J ends lost 8 bases and 4 bases respectively, with 19 bases between them. CDR1 and CDR2 (germline): MNHEY, SVGEGT. CDR3 coding DNA: TGTGCCAGCGGACTAACCCCTCACCCGGCAGATACGCAGTATTTT. Protein: CASGLTPHPADTQYF.

This clonotype was observed a handful of times. This sequence joins TRBV2 and TRBJ2-1; D not resolved. CDR1 and CDR2 from the germline V gene are SNHLY and FYNNEI. Trimming pared 5 bases from V and 8 bases from J, leaving 7 bases between. The CDR3 is made up of 11 amino acids. The CDR3 loop reads CASSPFHEQFF. Written as DNA, the CDR3 is TGTGCCAGCAGTCCCTTTCATGAGCAGTTCTTC. Combining the CDR3 with reference TRBV2 and TRBJ2-1 gives the whole variable domain EPEVTQTPSHQVTQMGQEVILRCVPISNHLYFYWYRQILGQKVEFLVSFYNNEISEKSEIFDDQFSVERPDGSNFTLKIRSTKLEDSAMYFCASSPFHEQFFGPGTRLTVL.

The table lists this clonotype with many counts. The V call is TRBV5-1, the J call TRBJ2-3; D unresolved. Between the trimmed V and J ends, which lost 4 bases and 2 bases, there was a span of 8 bases. CDR1 is SGHRS and CDR2 is YFSETQ in the germline V gene. CDR3 size: 13 residues. This CDR3 reads CASSDGYTDTQYF. CDR3 nucleotide sequence: TGCGCCAGCAGCGACGGGTACACAGATACGCAGTATTTT.